This TCR beta chain was sequenced for a study of blood T cell repertoires in COVID-19 (dated by TCRdb to 2020 to 2022). With respect to the entire study: The collaborator samples originated in the United States, Italy and Spain and spanned the acute and convalescent phases of COVID-19. The repertoires were released in a freely available public database intended as a resource for research on the immune response to SARS-CoV-2. The samples were drawn from two sources: the first 160 participants of the ongoing ImmuneRACE study, and over 950 subjects contributed by 6 global collaborators. Where available, HLA class I and class II types were taken from metadata supplied by the sample provider and were not determined by assay-based typing. Sample metadata almost always included a de-identified subject ID, COVID-19 status, age in years and sex. The material from the prospective study consisted of cDNA or gDNA derived from T cells, B-cell-depleted T cells, or PBMCs. Subjects who had been exposed to COVID-19, were actively infected with it, or had recovered from it provided the deeply sampled blood TCRbeta repertoires that made up the dataset. What the research found in general, with its limitations: The quantity of clinical and demographic metadata differed by source and by participant and was supplied without curation.

Trimmed from V: 3 bases; trimmed from J: 2 bases; junction bases lacking a gene match: 4. From the cysteine up to the phenylalanine, the CDR3 has a length of 15 residues. CDR3 DNA only is kept here, 45 bases in frame from base 1. Sequences SGDLS (CDR1) and YYNGEE (CDR2) are obtained from the germline V gene. The collaborating institutions used their own protocols to collect whole blood in K2EDTA tubes. For TCRbeta analysis, collaborators shipped samples as frozen whole blood, isolated PBMCs, or DNA extracted from either of those sample types. Note on this clone: Which antigen it targets is not known. There are no base qualities to consult, and no much larger clone falls within one base.

The immunoSEQ Assay, a bias-controlled multiplex PCR, was used to amplify TCRbeta CDR3 regions from genomic DNA. In the paper's pipeline: The number of nucleated cells in each sample was estimated by amplification of reference gene primers within the assay. Sequence reads were collapsed and filtered to measure the absolute abundance of every unique TCRbeta CDR3 rearrangement. For each sample, productive Simpson clonality was calculated as the square root of Simpson's diversity index across productive rearrangements. TCRdb holds this immuneACCESS table with in-frame rearrangements only. Some clones are missing; in checked studies, unresolved V genes explain under half, and the rest has no known cause. From that table come the V and J calls and clone size; the DNA was used to work out D and trimming. For this sample there are over 25,000 clones; roughly 79% appear just once. About 15% of the sample rests with the top ten.

The sequencing sample was made of peripheral blood. The TCR originated in a man aged 80 or over with active or convalescent COVID-19. Here the chain combines TRBV9 and TRBJ2-1, with 8 bases matching TRBD1. The CDR3 region reads CASSDSGGAYNEQFF. The DNA reads TGTGCCAGCAGCGATTCAGGGGGCGCCTACAATGAGCAGTTCTTC.